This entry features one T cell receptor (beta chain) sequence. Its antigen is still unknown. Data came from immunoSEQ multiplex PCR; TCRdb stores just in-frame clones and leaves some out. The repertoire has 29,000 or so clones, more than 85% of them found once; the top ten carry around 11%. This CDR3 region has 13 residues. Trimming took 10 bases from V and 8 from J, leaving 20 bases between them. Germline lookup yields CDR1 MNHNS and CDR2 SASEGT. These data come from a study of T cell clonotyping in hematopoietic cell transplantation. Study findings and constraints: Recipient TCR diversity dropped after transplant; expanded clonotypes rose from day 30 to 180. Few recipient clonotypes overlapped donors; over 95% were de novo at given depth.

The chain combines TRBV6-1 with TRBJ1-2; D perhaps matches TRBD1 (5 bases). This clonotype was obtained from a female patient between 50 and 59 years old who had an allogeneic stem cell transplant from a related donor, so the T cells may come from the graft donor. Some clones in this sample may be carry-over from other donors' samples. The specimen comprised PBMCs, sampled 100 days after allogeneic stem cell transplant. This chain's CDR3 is CATQRGGSRGYTF. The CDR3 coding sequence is TGTGCCACCCAGCGGGGGGGGTCGAGGGGCTACACCTTC.